Following are 26 T cell receptor beta chains from one sample sequenced in a study of OX40 agonist ivuxolimab in advanced cancers. Assay used: immunoSEQ multiplex PCR; TCRdb lists only in-frame clones, some missing. The sample has roughly 64,000 clones; about four fifths are singletons. The specimen comprised CD4+ or CD8+ T cells sorted from blood, sampled in a trial of the OX40 agonist ivuxolimab. These receptors were obtained from an adult with an advanced solid tumor such as melanoma, head and neck, liver or kidney cancer.

This clone was counted a few times. V usage is TRBV7-2 and J usage is TRBJ2-1; 9 nucleotides agree with TRBD1. The CDR3 has 15 amino acids. Trimming cost V 4 bases and J 7 bases; bases outside gene matches: 8. Germline CDR1 and CDR2: SGHTA and FQGNSA. CDR3 protein: CASSSLRQGVNEQFF. Written as DNA, the CDR3 is TGTGCCAGCAGCTCCCTTAGACAGGGGGTAAATGAGCAGTTCTTC. Drawing the rest from reference TRBV7-2 and TRBJ2-1, the complete variable domain is GAGVSQSPSNKVTEKGKDVELRCDPISGHTALYWYRQSLGQGLEFLIYFQGNSAPDKSGLPSDRFSAERTGGSVSTLTIQRTQQEDSAVYLCASSSLRQGVNEQFFGPGTRLTVL.

The chain is built from TRBV7-9 and TRBJ2-1; 14 bases are shared with TRBD2. V was clipped by 0 bases and J by 8 bases; unmatched bases: 6. Germline assignment: CDR1 SEHNR and CDR2 FQNEAQ (reference sequence). There are 17 residues in the CDR3. The CDR3, as DNA: TGTGCCAGCAGCTTAGCGGGGACTAGCGGGGGATCCCATGAGCAGTTCTTC. This encodes CASSLAGTSGGSHEQFF. The complete variable domain, with remaining parts taken from reference TRBV7-9 and TRBJ2-1, reads DTGVSQNPRHKITKRGQNVTFRCDPISEHNRLYWYRQTLGQGPEFLTYFQNEAQLEKSRLLSDRFSAERPKGSFSTLEIQRTEQGDSAMYLCASSLAGTSGGSHEQFFGPGTRLTVL.

This chain uses TRBV19 with TRBJ2-7; maybe TRBD2 (6 bases). Germline V gene sequence: CDR1 LNHDA, CDR2 SQIVND (reference sequence). CDR3 length: 13 amino acids. V was cut by 6 bases and J by 5 bases, with 14 bases left in between. The CDR3: CASRGSGEDEQYF. The CDR3 DNA reads as TGTGCCAGTAGGGGATCGGGGGAAGACGAGCAGTACTTC. The full variable domain, its missing parts supplied by reference TRBV19 and TRBJ2-7, is DGGITQSPKYLFRKEGQNVTLSCEQNLNHDAMYWYRQDPGQGLRLIYYSQIVNDFQKGDIAEGYSVSREKKESFPLTVTSAQKNPTAFYLCASRGSGEDEQYFGPGTRLTVT.

CDR3 sequence reads: CASSLAAGGYEKLFF. The CDR3 DNA follows: TGTGCCAGCAGCTTAGCGGCAGGGGGTTACGAAAAACTGTTTTTT. V usage is TRBV7-9 and J usage is TRBJ1-4; 7 bases map to TRBD1. Germline-derived CDR1 and CDR2 are SEHNR and FQNEAQ (reference sequence). With V trimmed by 0 bases and J by 8 bases, 6 bases remained unmatched. CDR3 length equals 15 residues.

This chain links TRBV7-2 with TRBJ1-1; D perhaps matches TRBD1 (5 bases). Germline lookup yields CDR1 SGHTA and CDR2 FQGNSA. V shed 3 bases and J shed 1 base, with 9 bases lying between them. This CDR3 region has 14 residues. The CDR3 nucleotides are TGTGCCAGCAGCTTGGGACGGACGAACACTGAAGCTTTCTTT. Protein sequence: CASSLGRTNTEAFF. The complete variable domain, with remaining parts taken from reference TRBV7-2 and TRBJ1-1, reads GAGVSQSPSNKVTEKGKDVELRCDPISGHTALYWYRQSLGQGLEFLIYFQGNSAPDKSGLPSDRFSAERTGGSVSTLTIQRTQQEDSAVYLCASSLGRTNTEAFFGQGTRLTVV.

V and J are TRBV7-9 and TRBJ2-3; TRBD1 matches 7 bases. This CDR3 region has 15 residues. Germline V CDR1 and CDR2: SEHNR, FQNEAQ (reference sequence). Losses at the gene ends were 5 bases for V and 1 base for J; bases not matched to a gene: 6. The CDR3, as DNA: TGTGCCAGCAGCGTAAGGGGGCGAGGCACAGATACGCAGTATTTT. The encoded protein is CASSVRGRGTDTQYF.

This rearrangement joins TRBV28 to TRBJ1-5, with 7 bases identical to TRBD1. The CDR3 runs 15 residues. V shed 3 bases and J 6 bases; nucleotides not matched to a gene: 8. Germline CDR1 MDHEN, CDR2 SYDVKM. The CDR3 here is CASSFNRGSSQPQHF. The CDR3 DNA reads as TGTGCCAGCAGTTTTAACAGGGGATCAAGTCAGCCCCAGCATTTT.

The CDR3 nucleotides are TGTGCCAGCAGCAGCGGACAGGTTGGGGAGCAGCCCCAGCATTTT. Encoded protein: CASSSGQVGEQPQHF. This chain links TRBV2 with TRBJ1-5; 7 positions agree with TRBD1. Germline V gene data show CDR1 as SNHLY and CDR2 as FYNNEI. The CDR3 sequence is 15 residues long. V lost 6 bases and J lost 7; bases outside the gene matches: 12.

This sequence joins TRBV30 and TRBJ2-2; D perhaps matches TRBD2 (6 bases). The length of the CDR3 is 16 residues. Trimming removed 4 bases from V and 2 bases from J, with 17 bases in between. Germline CDR1 and CDR2: GTSNPN and SVGIG (reference sequence). This CDR3 is CAWIDLRTTNTGELFF. The CDR3 DNA follows: TGTGCCTGGATAGACCTACGGACTACAAACACCGGGGAGCTGTTTTTT.

This chain links TRBV6-6 with TRBJ2-7, with a weak D call TRBD2 (5 bases). The CDR3 runs 16 residues. Germline V CDR1 and CDR2: MNHNY, SVGAGI (reference sequence). V lost 5 bases and J lost 2, with 19 bases in between. The CDR3 coding sequence is TGTGCCAGCAGTCAACCACATACCGGGGAAACCTACGAGCAGTACTTC. Protein: CASSQPHTGETYEQYF.

The V call is TRBV5-8, the J call TRBJ2-2; TRBD1 matches 7 bases. The length of the CDR3 is 16 residues. Germline CDR1 reads SGHTS; CDR2 reads YDEGEE. V shed 2 bases, J shed 6 bases, and the junction held 10 bases outside the gene matches. In DNA form, the CDR3 reads TGTGCCAGCAGCTTTGAGGGGTTACAGGGGCCCGGGGAGCTGTTTTTT. Amino acid sequence: CASSFEGLQGPGELFF.

This chain connects TRBV5-8 to TRBJ1-4; D unclear. CDR1 and CDR2 (germline): SGHTS, YDEGEE. The CDR3 runs to 15 residues. Trimming pared 0 bases from V and 5 bases from J, leaving 11 bases between. The CDR3 spells CASSLGSLWNEKLFF. The CDR3 region has the DNA TGTGCCAGCAGCTTGGGGTCTCTCTGGAATGAAAAACTGTTTTTT.

The chain joins TRBV5-1 to TRBJ2-1, with TRBD2 matching 8 bases. Germline-derived CDR1 and CDR2 are SGHRS and YFSETQ. V lost 0 bases, J lost 3 bases, and 8 bases stayed unmatched. This CDR3 region has 17 residues. The CDR3 here is CASSLVPGGTNYNEQFF. The CDR3 nucleotides are TGCGCCAGCAGCTTGGTGCCGGGGGGGACGAACTACAATGAGCAGTTCTTC.

This chain uses TRBV12-5 with TRBJ2-7; no reliable D call. Trimming took 2 bases from V and 3 from J, leaving 8 bases between them. CDR3 length equals 13 residues. CDR1 is LGHNT, CDR2 FRNRAP, per germline. CDR3 protein: CASGLTPRYEQYF. The CDR3 DNA sequence: TGTGCTAGTGGTTTGACACCTCGCTACGAGCAGTACTTC.

V is TRBV6-1 and J is TRBJ1-2, with 10 bases that match TRBD1. With 4 bases clipped from V and 3 bases from J, the junction kept 5 bases outside the gene matches. This CDR3 comprises 15 residues. The germline CDR1 and CDR2 sequences are MNHNS and SASEGT. Here the CDR3 DNA reads TGTGCCAGCAGTGCCACTGGGACAGGGGACTATGGCTACACCTTC. This translates into CASSATGTGDYGYTF.

This clone was counted a single time. This chain joins TRBV27 and TRBJ2-5; no reliable D call. The germline gives CDR1 MNHEY, CDR2 SMNVEV (reference sequence). The CDR3 consists of 13 residues. The V gene lost 5 bases and the J gene lost 11 bases, with 18 bases spanning the gap. DNA of the CDR3: TGTGCCAGCAGTACCCCCACGGTGCCGGAGCAGTACTTC. Residues: CASSTPTVPEQYF.

This chain uses TRBV19 with TRBJ1-5; D remains unclear. V lost 5 bases and J 0 bases, leaving 14 bases between the germline ends. Germline loops: CDR1 LNHDA, CDR2 SQIVND (reference sequence). CDR3 length equals 16 residues. CDR3 nucleotide sequence: TGTGCCAGTAGTGCCCCGGGTTATTATAGCAATCAGCCCCAGCATTTT. Its protein is CASSAPGYYSNQPQHF.

V and J are TRBV19 and TRBJ2-1; D unclear. There are 14 residues in the CDR3. V was pared by 1 base and J by 10 bases, with 14 bases between. Germline CDR1 is LNHDA and CDR2 is SQIVND (reference sequence). The CDR3 protein is CASSIGRSGGEQFF. The CDR3 DNA follows: TGTGCCAGTAGTATAGGGCGATCGGGTGGGGAGCAGTTCTTC.

The chain couples TRBV5-1 to TRBJ2-7; 11 bases match TRBD1. The CDR3 is 15 residues long. V lost 4 bases, J lost 1 base, and 4 bases stayed unmatched. Germline V gene data show CDR1 as SGHRS and CDR2 as YFSETQ. The CDR3 spells CASSIGDRGSYEQYF. The CDR3 DNA is TGCGCCAGCAGCATCGGGGACAGGGGGTCCTACGAGCAGTACTTC.

The chain is built from TRBV5-4 and TRBJ2-4; TRBD1 matches at 7 bases. Germline values: CDR1 SGHNT, CDR2 YYREEE (reference sequence). The CDR3 covers 14 residues. J lost 8 bases, V lost 3 bases, and 8 bases had no gene match. The CDR3 loop is CASSSKTGRDIQYF. The CDR3 DNA follows: TGTGCCAGCAGCTCTAAGACAGGGCGAGACATTCAGTACTTC.

This chain uses TRBV4-3 with TRBJ2-6, with D maybe TRBD2 (6 bases). V lost 0 bases and J 2 bases, leaving 8 bases between the germline ends. The germline V gene encodes CDR1 LGHNA and CDR2 YSLEER. The CDR3 totals 16 residues. The CDR3 reads CASSQEPGAGANVLTF. The CDR3 DNA is TGCGCCAGCAGCCAAGAGCCGGGAGCTGGGGCCAACGTCCTGACTTTC.

The rearrangement links TRBV15 to TRBJ2-2; D remains ambiguous. The CDR3 runs 15 residues. With 0 bases removed from V and 5 bases from J, the gap between germline ends came to 10 bases. CDR1 and CDR2 from the germline V gene are LNHNV and YYDKDF (reference sequence). Here the CDR3 reads CATSRESFSTGELFF. The CDR3 DNA is TGTGCCACCAGCAGAGAGAGCTTCTCGACCGGGGAGCTGTTTTTT. Combining the CDR3 with reference TRBV15 and TRBJ2-2 gives the whole variable domain DAMVIQNPRYQVTQFGKPVTLSCSQTLNHNVMYWYQQKSSQAPKLLFHYYDKDFNNEADTPDNFQSRRPNTSFCFLDIRSPGLGDTAMYLCATSRESFSTGELFFGEGSRLTVL.

The V gene is TRBV2, the J gene TRBJ2-7, with TRBD2 matching 9 bases. J was trimmed by 3 bases and V by 6 bases; bases with no gene match: 9. The CDR3 extends over 15 amino acids. Germline V gene sequence: CDR1 SNHLY, CDR2 FYNNEI. CDR3 nucleotides: TGTGCCAGCAGCCCCAGACTAGCGGCGGTCTACGAGCAGTACTTC. Encoded protein: CASSPRLAAVYEQYF.

This clone was seen a handful of times. The rearrangement joins TRBV11-3 to TRBJ1-2, with D possibly being TRBD1 (6 bases). The CDR3 spans 14 residues. Germline CDR1 and CDR2: SGHNT and YENEEA. Trimming took 5 bases from V and 0 from J, leaving 10 bases between them. The CDR3 nucleotides are TGTGCCAGCAGCACCGGGGGCTCTAACTATGGCTACACCTTC. Protein: CASSTGGSNYGYTF.

This sequence joins TRBV4-1 and TRBJ2-3, with 11 nucleotides matching TRBD2. This CDR3 has 18 amino acids. Germline assignment: CDR1 MGHRA and CDR2 YSYEKL. Trimming cost V 1 base and J 3 bases; bases outside gene matches: 9. The CDR3 reads CASSQVVAGGQGTDTQYF. CDR3 nucleotides: TGCGCCAGCAGCCAAGTGGTAGCGGGGGGGCAAGGGACAGATACGCAGTATTTT.

V and J are TRBV2 and TRBJ2-7, with TRBD2 as a possible D gene (6 bases). CDR1 SNHLY and CDR2 FYNNEI come from the germline V gene. Trimming removed 6 bases from V and 4 bases from J, with 13 bases in between. The CDR3 totals 13 residues. The CDR3 here is CASSVGGRYEQYF. CDR3 DNA: TGTGCCAGCAGCGTGGGGGGAAGGTACGAGCAGTACTTC.